This T cell receptor beta chain was profiled in a study of T cell repertoires in cytomegalovirus infection. Study-level background: The authors relied on CMV epitopes, both recently identified HLA-C-restricted and well-studied HLA-B-restricted.

Germline loops: CDR1 SGHVS, CDR2 FQNEAQ. V trimming: 8 bases; J trimming: 4 bases; junction bases outside the gene matches: 5. CDR3 size: 13 residues. Concerning this clonotype itself: Its cognate antigen is unknown.

TCRdb itself ran the reads through MiXCR, one entry per CDR3 protein. This sample carries approximately 910,000 distinct CDR3 sequences, approximately 31% of them seen once, and the ten largest clones take under 15%. V gene TRBV7-8 combines with J gene TRBJ2-1, with 7 bases fitting TRBD1. Sequenced here: cultured CD8+ T cells from PBMCs, sampled from culture after CMV antigen stimulation. The source is a human donor in good health (CMV status not recorded). Some clones in this sample may be carry-over from other donors' samples. Here the CDR3 DNA reads TGTGCCAGCCGGGACAGTCTATACAATGAGCAGTTCTTC. Protein sequence: CASRDSLYNEQFF.